These 3 T cell receptor beta chains originate from one sample sequenced in a study of vaccination and CD4 T cells after COVID-19. The Oncomine TCR Beta short-read assay sequenced DNA from cultured CD4+ T cells. Each CDR3 protein gets one entry after TCRdb re-called the PCR reads with MiXCR. The data contain 5,500 to 7,000 distinct CDR3 sequences, approximately 52% of them singletons. Specified treatment: approximately 10-day PBMC culture with coronavirus spike peptide pools or control peptides (ViraFEST assay). Collection of the unexposed donor's CD4+ T cells took place before the COVID-19 pandemic (2011-2018). Antigen specificity for these receptors is unknown. Sample: CD4+ T cells from blood, cultured in vitro. The receptors derive from a human donor in good health.

This rearrangement joins TRBV27 to TRBJ2-7; D is perhaps TRBD1 (6 bases). The CDR3 runs to 15 residues. The V gene's germline CDR1 is MNHEY and CDR2 SMNVEV (reference sequence). V lost 3 bases to trimming and J lost 1 base, with 13 bases between them. CDR3 region: CASSFSIGQSYEQYF. The CDR3 region has the DNA TGTGCCAGCAGTTTTTCCATAGGACAGTCCTACGAGCAGTACTTC.

The chain carries TRBV6-1 and TRBJ2-4, with a tentative D call TRBD1 (6 bases). Looked up from germline, CDR1 is MNHNS and CDR2 is SASEGT. Trimming left V 0 bases short and J 6 bases short, with 15 bases between. CDR3 length equals 16 residues. The CDR3 coding sequence is TGTGCCAGCAGTGAAGCGGGGCAGGGGATTGGAAACATTCAGTACTTC. This translates into CASSEAGQGIGNIQYF.

The chain joins TRBV11-2 to TRBJ2-7, with D perhaps TRBD1 (6 bases). V shed 1 base and J shed 6 bases, with 13 bases lying between them. This CDR3 has 14 residues. Germline V lookup: CDR1 SGHAT, CDR2 FQNNGV. CDR3 loop: CASSLGTVAAEQYF. DNA of the CDR3: TGTGCCAGCAGCTTAGGGACAGTTGCGGCCGAGCAGTACTTC.